Following are 31 T cell receptor beta chains from one sample sequenced in a study of T cells in Graves' hyperthyroidism and ophthalmopathy. There were TCR beta CDR3 regions amplified from RNA transcripts. HTBI primers were the set used in a first-round RT-PCR of the TCR CDR3. TCRdb independently ran MiXCR on the multiplex PCR reads; one entry per CDR3 protein. The table shows under 350,000 distinct CDR3 sequences, with 15% to 20% occurring only once. The specimen sequenced was blood. Receptors were obtained from a woman aged 45-60 years with Graves' hyperthyroidism.

At least ten counts were recorded for this clonotype. This sequence joins TRBV2 and TRBJ2-7, with 10 nucleotides matching TRBD2. CDR1 is SNHLY, CDR2 FYNNEI, per germline. With V trimmed by 5 bases and J by 5 bases, 6 bases remained unmatched. The length of the CDR3 is 14 residues. CDR3 region: CASSSSGSGNEQYF. In DNA form, the CDR3 reads TGTGCCAGCAGTTCTAGCGGGAGTGGTAACGAGCAGTACTTC.

This clonotype was seen more than once but under ten times. V and J are TRBV4-1 and TRBJ1-1; D might be TRBD1 (6 bases). Trimming stripped 6 bases from V and 3 bases from J, with 17 bases between. The CDR3 loop spans 15 amino acids. CDR1 and CDR2 from the germline V gene are MGHRA and YSYEKL. CDR3 sequence: CASRQRRGEDTEAFF. DNA for the CDR3: TGCGCCAGCAGACAAAGGAGGGGGGAGGACACTGAAGCTTTCTTT.

This clonotype appeared a few times. The V call is TRBV19, the J call TRBJ2-7, with D unresolved. V was clipped by 7 bases and J by 0 bases, with 13 bases between them. Germline CDR1 is LNHDA and CDR2 is SQIVND (reference sequence). The length of the CDR3 is 14 residues. CDR3 in amino acids: CASTSSDSSYEQYF. DNA of the CDR3: TGTGCCAGTACGTCGTCCGATAGCTCCTACGAGCAGTACTTC.

In this sample, this clonotype turned up many times. CDR3 loop: CASSRDRGGAFF. The DNA of the CDR3 is TGTGCCAGCAGTAGGGACAGGGGTGGTGCTTTCTTT. J is TRBJ1-1 and V is TRBV6-1; TRBD1 matches 10 bases. CDR1 and CDR2 (germline): MNHNS, SASEGT. The CDR3 is 12 amino acids. V gave up 5 bases and J gave up 11 bases; unmatched junction bases: 5.

Ten or more counts support this clonotype. The chain uses TRBV6-1 and TRBJ1-2; D is uncertain. Germline CDR1 reads MNHNS; CDR2 reads SASEGT. The CDR3 consists of 13 residues. V was pared by 3 bases and J by 4 bases, with 9 bases between. The CDR3 spells CASSEASFYGYTF. CDR3 coding DNA: TGTGCCAGCAGTGAGGCCTCATTCTATGGCTACACCTTC.

This clonotype was detected ten times or more. CDR3 sequence (DNA): TGTGCCAGCAGCCCCCAGGGAGGCCAGCCTAATGAAAAACTGTTTTTT. Its translation is CASSPQGGQPNEKLFF. The J gene is TRBJ1-4, the V gene TRBV7-9; the D gene is possibly TRBD1 (5 bases). The CDR3 covers 16 residues. The germline CDR1 and CDR2 sequences are SEHNR and FQNEAQ (reference sequence). The V and J ends lost 5 bases and 3 bases respectively, with 16 bases between them.

This clonotype appeared many times. The rearrangement joins TRBV12-3 or TRBV12-4 to TRBJ2-5; a possible D gene is TRBD2 (5 bases). The CDR3 is 15 residues long. Deletions cut 7 bases from V and 5 bases from J, with 20 bases between. The CDR3 coding sequence is TGTGCCAGCAACCAAGACTACCGGCATGGGGAGACCCAGTACTTC. This sequence encodes CASNQDYRHGETQYF.

The rearrangement joins TRBV19 to TRBJ2-2, with 8 bases fitting TRBD1. The CDR3 has 13 amino acids. Looked up from germline, CDR1 is LNHDA and CDR2 is SQIVND (reference sequence). The trim removed 7 bases at V and 5 bases at J, leaving 3 bases unmatched. The CDR3 region has the DNA TGTGCCAGTACGCAGGGGGCGACCGGGGAGCTGTTTTTT. Translation: CASTQGATGELFF.

V and J are TRBV7-2 and TRBJ1-5, with TRBD1 matching 12 bases. CDR1 SGHTA and CDR2 FQGNSA come from the germline V gene. V was clipped by 5 bases and J by 1 base; unmatched bases: 9. This CDR3 spans 18 amino acids. Here the CDR3 DNA reads TGTGCCAGCAGCGCACCGGGACAGGGGGCTGAGAGCAATCAGCCCCAGCATTTT. Its translation is CASSAPGQGAESNQPQHF.

This clonotype was seen a few times. The chain recombines TRBV6-2 or TRBV6-3 with TRBJ2-7; D perhaps matches TRBD1 (5 bases). Germline CDR1 MNHEY, CDR2 SVGEGT. This CDR3 spans 14 amino acids. V was clipped by 6 bases and J by 2 bases, with 14 bases between them. CDR3 sequence reads: CASRQARQPYEQYF. In DNA form, the CDR3 reads TGTGCCAGCAGACAAGCCCGACAGCCCTACGAGCAGTACTTC.

The V and J genes are TRBV9 and TRBJ2-5; 10 bases line up with TRBD2. V lost 3 bases to trimming and J lost 5 bases; unmatched junction nucleotides: 7. The CDR3 extends over 15 amino acids. Per germline, CDR1 SGDLS and CDR2 YYNGEE. The CDR3 DNA follows: TGTGCCAGCAGCGCAAGCGGGGGGGCCGGGGAGACCCAGTACTTC. Encoded protein: CASSASGGAGETQYF.

This clonotype was found a few times. The chain combines TRBV5-4 with TRBJ2-7, with TRBD1 matching over 8 bases. With 0 bases clipped from V and 3 bases from J, the junction kept 8 bases outside the gene matches. From germline, CDR1 is SGHNT and CDR2 YYREEE (reference sequence). There are 16 residues in the CDR3. CDR3 sequence (DNA): TGTGCCAGCAGCTTGGCCCGGGGACAGGTAAACTACGAGCAGTACGTC. It translates to CASSLARGQVNYEQYV.

The rearrangement uses TRBV7-2 and TRBJ2-1; D assignment may be TRBD1 or TRBD2 (7 bases each). Germline V gene lookup returns CDR1 SGHTA and CDR2 FQGNSA. The CDR3 covers 16 residues. The germline V and J ends were trimmed by 1 base and 4 bases, with 14 bases remaining between them. This CDR3 is CASSLGEGAFYNEQFF. The DNA of the CDR3 is TGTGCCAGCAGCTTAGGGGAGGGGGCATTTTACAATGAGCAGTTCTTC.

This clonotype was recorded a few times. CDR3: CASSGRQGENIQYF. CDR3 sequence (DNA): TGTGCCAGCAGCGGACGACAGGGGGAAAACATTCAGTACTTC. The V gene is TRBV9, the J gene TRBJ2-4; TRBD1 aligns across 9 bases. J lost 5 bases, V lost 3 bases, and 3 bases had no gene match. Germline V gene data show CDR1 as SGDLS and CDR2 as YYNGEE. This CDR3 has 14 residues.

In this sample, this clonotype turned up a few times. This CDR3 reads CASSLAGQATNEKLFF. CDR3 coding DNA: TGTGCCAGCAGCTTGGCCGGACAGGCAACTAATGAAAAACTGTTTTTT. This chain connects TRBV3-1 to TRBJ1-4; 7 bases match TRBD1. Germline V lookup: CDR1 LGHDT, CDR2 YNNKEL (reference sequence). This CDR3 has 16 residues. V lost 5 bases, J lost 0 bases, and 6 bases stayed unmatched.

In its sample, this clonotype was seen a few times. This chain connects TRBV11-3 to TRBJ2-1; either TRBD1 or TRBD2 may supply D (5 bases each). The germline V and J ends were trimmed by 2 bases and 5 bases, with 16 bases remaining between them. The germline V gene has CDR1 SGHNT and CDR2 YENEEA. The CDR3 extends over 16 amino acids. The CDR3 coding sequence is TGTGCCAGCAGCTTAATTGGGGGAACCACAGACAATGAGCAGTTCTTC. Translated, it gives CASSLIGGTTDNEQFF.

In its sample, this clonotype was seen many times. CDR3 in amino acids: CASSLGTGSLNEKLFF. The CDR3 bases are TGTGCCAGCTCATTGGGGACGGGGAGCCTTAATGAAAAACTGTTTTTT. This chain joins TRBV18 and TRBJ1-4; weak D call: TRBD1 (5 bases). CDR1 is KGHSH, CDR2 LQKENI, per germline. V lost 5 bases and J lost 4, with 17 bases in between. The CDR3 has 16 amino acids.

This clonotype has at least ten counts. The chain carries TRBV12-3 or TRBV12-4 and TRBJ2-2; no definite D call. V was clipped by 2 bases and J by 6 bases, with 10 bases between them. The CDR3 spans 14 residues. CDR3 in amino acids: CASSLKGLAGELFF. DNA for the CDR3: TGTGCCAGCAGTTTAAAAGGGTTGGCCGGGGAGCTGTTTTTT.

The chain is built from TRBV7-9 and TRBJ1-2; 7 bases are shared with TRBD1. The CDR3 spans 15 residues. The V gene end was trimmed by 0 bases and the J gene end by 3 bases; junction bases not matched to a gene: 4. CDR1 is SEHNR, CDR2 FQNEAQ, per germline (reference sequence). CDR3 region: CASSLARGLDYGYTF. DNA of the CDR3: TGTGCCAGCAGCTTAGCGAGGGGGCTTGACTATGGCTACACCTTC.

This chain connects TRBV7-2 to TRBJ2-7; 10 bases are a match to TRBD2. The ends lost 5 bases at V and 3 bases at J; junction bases unmatched: 4. CDR3 length: 14 amino acids. Per the germline V gene, CDR1 is SGHTA and CDR2 is FQGNSA. The CDR3: CASSPSGGGYEQYV. CDR3 in DNA: TGTGCCAGCAGCCCGAGCGGGGGGGGCTACGAGCAGTACGTC.

The J gene is TRBJ2-3, the V gene TRBV7-9; possibly TRBD2 for D (7 bases). The germline gives CDR1 SEHNR, CDR2 FQNEAQ (reference sequence). This CDR3 is 16 amino acids long. V gave up 3 bases and J gave up 0 bases, with 13 bases separating them. The CDR3 region has the DNA TGTGCCAGCAGCTTGGCGCGGGGGCCTAGCACAGATACGCAGTATTTT. It encodes CASSLARGPSTDTQYF.

This clonotype has a count of ten or more. This chain links TRBV5-8 with TRBJ2-1, with D possibly being TRBD2 (6 bases). Germline-derived CDR1 and CDR2 are SGHTS and YDEGEE. The CDR3 spans 15 residues. V shed 0 bases and J shed 9 bases, with 16 bases lying between them. Here the CDR3 DNA reads TGTGCCAGCAGCTTGGTACTAGCTACAGTTATTGAGCAGTTCTTC. The encoded protein is CASSLVLATVIEQFF.

This clonotype was seen more than once but under ten times. The chain combines TRBV18 with TRBJ2-2; 9 bases are shared with TRBD2. The CDR3 spans 16 residues. Germline assignment: CDR1 KGHSH and CDR2 LQKENI. The trim removed 6 bases at V and 2 bases at J, leaving 7 bases unmatched. This chain's CDR3 is CASSLSGGINTGELFF. The DNA for the CDR3 is TGTGCCAGCTCCCTAAGCGGGGGGATCAACACCGGGGAGCTGTTTTTT.

This clonotype has a count of ten or more. The chain couples TRBV2 to TRBJ2-3, with D maybe TRBD2 (6 bases). The V end was cut by 6 bases, the J end by 4 bases, with 17 bases between. This CDR3 spans 15 amino acids. Germline CDR1 is SNHLY and CDR2 is FYNNEI. The CDR3 here is CASRAGGSRADTQYF. In DNA, the CDR3 is TGTGCCAGCAGGGCTGGGGGGAGCAGGGCAGATACGCAGTATTTT. Full variable domain (remainder filled in from reference TRBV2 and TRBJ2-3): EPEVTQTPSHQVTQMGQEVILRCVPISNHLYFYWYRQILGQKVEFLVSFYNNEISEKSEIFDDQFSVERPDGSNFTLKIRSTKLEDSAMYFCASRAGGSRADTQYFGPGTRLTVL.

The genes are TRBV7-8 and TRBJ1-3; no clear D. This CDR3 comprises 13 residues. Per the germline V gene, CDR1 is SGHVS and CDR2 is FQNEAQ. V lost 3 bases and J 14 bases, leaving 17 bases between the germline ends. The CDR3 sequence: CASSLGFAGVLYF. The CDR3 DNA follows: TGTGCCAGCAGCTTGGGGTTCGCCGGAGTATTATATTTT.

This clonotype was seen ten or more times. V and J are TRBV6-2 or TRBV6-3 and TRBJ1-1, with D perhaps TRBD1 (5 bases). The germline gives CDR1 MNHEY, CDR2 SVGEGT. The CDR3 is 13 amino acids. V dropped 9 bases and J dropped 2 bases, with 13 bases sitting between them. For the CDR3, the DNA is TGTGCCAGTTACGACAGCCCCAACACTGAAGCTTTCTTT. Amino acids: CASYDSPNTEAFF.

The V gene is TRBV10-2, the J gene TRBJ1-5; a possible D gene is TRBD1 (5 bases). With 2 bases removed from V and 6 bases from J, the gap between germline ends came to 17 bases. Per germline, CDR1 WSHSY and CDR2 SAAADI. This CDR3 has 16 amino acids. The CDR3 DNA reads as TGCGCCAGCAGTGAGAGTAGGGGCGCTTCGATTCAGCCCCAGCATTTT. Amino acids: CASSESRGASIQPQHF.

The sample holds many counts of this clonotype. The chain joins TRBV6-2 or TRBV6-3 to TRBJ2-6; D gene ambiguous. The CDR3 runs 13 residues. CDR1 MNHEY and CDR2 SVGEGT come from the germline V gene. V was clipped by 6 bases and J by 1 base, with 4 bases between them. The CDR3, as DNA: TGTGCCAGCAGGGGTTCTGGGGCCAACGTCCTGACTTTC. Translation gives CASRGSGANVLTF.

This clonotype came up many times. The chain couples TRBV3-1 to TRBJ1-1; 8 nucleotides match TRBD1. CDR3 size: 13 residues. Germline CDR1 reads LGHDT; CDR2 reads YNNKEL (reference sequence). Unmatched junction bases numbered 5, after V lost 3 bases and J lost 8 bases. CDR3 protein: CASSHAGGLEAFF. The CDR3 coding sequence is TGTGCCAGCAGCCACGCAGGGGGCTTGGAAGCTTTCTTT.

The V call is TRBV5-1, the J call TRBJ2-3, with TRBD2 identical over 14 bases. V shed 4 bases, J shed 6 bases, and the junction held 7 bases outside the gene matches. The CDR3 has 16 amino acids. Germline CDR1 SGHRS, CDR2 YFSETQ. CDR3 residues: CASSLRTSGRSDTQYF. CDR3 DNA sequence: TGCGCCAGCAGCCTACGGACTAGCGGGAGGTCGGATACGCAGTATTTT.

At least ten counts were recorded for this clonotype. The chain uses TRBV11-3 and TRBJ2-1; 8 nucleotides align to TRBD2. Per the germline V gene, CDR1 is SGHNT and CDR2 is YENEEA. This CDR3 region has 15 residues. V gave up 5 bases and J gave up 10 bases; unmatched junction bases: 13. The CDR3: CASSHAGTRHEEQFF. The DNA for the CDR3 is TGTGCCAGCAGCCACGCCGGGACTAGACATGAAGAGCAGTTCTTC. Filled out from reference TRBV11-3 and TRBJ2-1, the complete variable domain reads EAGVVQSPRYKIIEKKQPVAFWCNPISGHNTLYWYLQNLGQGPELLIRYENEEAVDDSQLPKDRFSAERLKGVDSTLKIQPAELGDSAVYLCASSHAGTRHEEQFFGPGTRLTVL.